This T cell receptor beta chain was captured by sequencing in a study of OX40 agonist ivuxolimab in advanced cancers. Study overall: Patients were 82.7% male with ages roughly 20 to 85, mean 60.

The protocol was immunoSEQ multiplex PCR, while the TCRdb copy is restricted to in-frame clones and leaves out a portion. The sample records around 15,000 clones, 75% to 90% being singletons. Trimming cost V 4 bases and J 4 bases, with 13 bases left between them. CDR3 length: 14 residues. Germline V lookup: CDR1 MGHRA, CDR2 YSYEKL. As for this clone: Its target is not known.

Study-wide results and limits: People who partly responded at 0.1-3.0 mg/kg had some of the least clonal expansion seen.

The chain employs TRBV4-1 and TRBJ2-5, with a weak D call TRBD2 (6 bases). The sequenced sample was CD4+ or CD8+ T cells sorted from blood, obtained in a trial of the OX40 agonist ivuxolimab. The clonotype comes from an adult with an advanced solid tumor such as melanoma, head and neck, liver or kidney cancer. DNA of the CDR3: TGCGCCAGCAGCCCGAGGATGGGAGGAGAGACCCAGTACTTC. Translating it yields CASSPRMGGETQYF.